The next 10 T cell receptor beta chains were all read from a single sample in a study of blood T cell repertoires in COVID-19. Assay used: immunoSEQ multiplex PCR; TCRdb lists only in-frame clones, some missing. The sample includes about half a million clones, over 75% of them seen just once. Material: peripheral blood. These receptors were taken from a human donor in a cohort sampled during active COVID-19.

The rearrangement joins TRBV5-5 to TRBJ2-2; D is possibly TRBD2 (5 bases). CDR3 length equals 16 residues. Trimming left V 3 bases short and J 5 bases short, with 17 bases between. Germline CDR1 is SGHKS and CDR2 is YYEKEE (reference sequence). Written as DNA, the CDR3 is TGTGCCAGCAGCTCAATACTAGTCTGGGAAACCGGGGAGCTGTTTTTT. This codes for CASSSILVWETGELFF.

The rearrangement links TRBV19 to TRBJ1-1; the match to TRBD1 covers 7 bases. The V segment lost 5 bases and the J segment 1 base; nucleotides outside the gene matches: 4. In germline, CDR1 is LNHDA, CDR2 SQIVND (reference sequence). The CDR3 consists of 14 residues. The CDR3 region is CASSVDRANTEAFF. As DNA, the CDR3 is TGTGCCAGTAGTGTTGACAGGGCGAACACTGAAGCTTTCTTT. Supplemented by reference TRBV19 and TRBJ1-1, the full variable domain reads DGGITQSPKYLFRKEGQNVTLSCEQNLNHDAMYWYRQDPGQGLRLIYYSQIVNDFQKGDIAEGYSVSREKKESFPLTVTSAQKNPTAFYLCASSVDRANTEAFFGQGTRLTVV.

The chain employs TRBV28 and TRBJ1-1, with 7 bases fitting TRBD1. CDR3 length equals 14 residues. Germline V gives CDR1 MDHEN, CDR2 SYDVKM. Losses at the gene ends were 6 bases for V and 3 bases for J; bases not matched to a gene: 7. The CDR3, as DNA: TGTGCCAGCAGCCCAGGGGGTGCGGACACTGAAGCTTTCTTT. This gives the protein CASSPGGADTEAFF.

The V gene is TRBV7-2, the J gene TRBJ2-1; D is uncertain. Germline V CDR1 and CDR2: SGHTA, FQGNSA. Trimming left V 6 bases short and J 7 bases short, with 16 bases between. The CDR3 is 14 residues long. The CDR3 region is CASRGPYGPNEQFF. The CDR3 bases are TGTGCCAGCAGGGGCCCTTATGGGCCGAATGAGCAGTTCTTC.

The rearrangement joins TRBV28 to TRBJ1-1; no definite D call. Germline assignment: CDR1 MDHEN and CDR2 SYDVKM. The V gene lost 1 base and the J gene lost 11 bases, with 11 bases spanning the gap. The CDR3 contains 12 residues. CDR3 residues: CASSLSLPEAFF. The CDR3 DNA follows: TGTGCCAGCAGTTTATCCTTACCCGAGGCTTTCTTT.

This clone was counted a single time. The rearrangement joins TRBV15 to TRBJ1-4; D possibly corresponds to TRBD1 (5 bases). CDR3 size: 15 residues. Per germline, CDR1 LNHNV and CDR2 YYDKDF (reference sequence). Trimming removed 0 bases at V and 8 bases at J, with 13 bases between. For the CDR3, the DNA is TGTGCCACCAGCAGAGATGTGGGGACTGGCGAAAAACTGTTTTTT. It yields the protein CATSRDVGTGEKLFF.

The V and J genes are TRBV5-5 and TRBJ1-5; D is ambiguous. Germline V gives CDR1 SGHKS, CDR2 YYEKEE (reference sequence). This CDR3 comprises 15 residues. V lost 2 bases and J 6 bases, leaving 15 bases between the germline ends. The CDR3 coding sequence is TGTGCCAGCAGCTTTGATATTGCGGGTCTTCAGCCCCAGCATTTT. It encodes CASSFDIAGLQPQHF.

The V call is TRBV7-2, the J call TRBJ1-2, with D possibly matching TRBD1 (6 bases). The CDR3 length is 15 residues. With 3 bases removed from V and 0 bases from J, the gap between germline ends came to 11 bases. Germline V lookup: CDR1 SGHTA, CDR2 FQGNSA. This CDR3 is CASSFDRPPNYGYTF. The CDR3 DNA reads as TGTGCCAGCAGCTTTGACAGGCCCCCTAACTATGGCTACACCTTC.

A word on this clone: The same CDR3 also results from other DNA sequences found in this sample. The chain has TRBV3-1 (or the pseudogene TRBV3-2) and TRBJ2-7; a weak D match, TRBD2 (5 bases). In germline, CDR1 is LGHDT, CDR2 YNNKEL (reference sequence). V shed 6 bases and J shed 0 bases, with 12 bases lying between them. This CDR3 comprises 14 residues. The CDR3 region has the DNA TGTGCCAGCAGTCTTGGCGAGGGCTCCTACGAGCAGTACTTC. It specifies CASSLGEGSYEQYF.

The rearrangement joins TRBV5-1 to TRBJ1-2; 8 positions agree with TRBD1. The CDR3 loop spans 15 amino acids. The germline CDR1 and CDR2 sequences are SGHRS and YFSETQ. Trimming took 7 bases from V and 8 from J; bases not matched to a gene: 16. CDR3 region: CASSARTGSTYGYTF. CDR3 DNA: TGCGCCAGCTCCGCCAGGACAGGGAGCACCTACGGCTACACCTTC. Filled out from reference TRBV5-1 and TRBJ1-2, the complete variable domain reads KAGVTQTPRYLIKTRGQQVTLSCSPISGHRSVSWYQQTPGQGLQFLFEYFSETQRNKGNFPGRFSGRQFSNSRSEMNVSTLELGDSALYLCASSARTGSTYGYTFGSGTRLTVV.